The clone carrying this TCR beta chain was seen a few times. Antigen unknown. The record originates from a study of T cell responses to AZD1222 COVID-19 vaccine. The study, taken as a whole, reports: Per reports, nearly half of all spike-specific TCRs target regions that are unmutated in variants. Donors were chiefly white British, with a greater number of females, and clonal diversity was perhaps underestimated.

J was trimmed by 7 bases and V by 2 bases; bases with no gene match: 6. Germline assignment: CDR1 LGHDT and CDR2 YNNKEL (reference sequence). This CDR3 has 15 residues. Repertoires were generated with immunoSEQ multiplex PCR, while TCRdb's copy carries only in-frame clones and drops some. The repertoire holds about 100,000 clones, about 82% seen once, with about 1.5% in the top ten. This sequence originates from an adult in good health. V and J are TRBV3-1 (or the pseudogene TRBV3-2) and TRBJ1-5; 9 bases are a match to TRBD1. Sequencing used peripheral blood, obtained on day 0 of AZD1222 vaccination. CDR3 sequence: CASSQTGQGDQPQHF. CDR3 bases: TGTGCCAGCAGCCAAACGGGACAGGGTGACCAGCCCCAGCATTTT.